The 14 T cell receptor beta chains given below trace back to one sample, sequenced in a study of CD8 T cells in Susac syndrome (dated by TCRdb to between 2018 and 2020). Libraries were made using the immunoSEQ multiplex PCR assay. RNA was extracted using the RNeasy kit, and roughly 0.5 to 1 microgram was reverse transcribed with random hexamers. TCRdb cleaned the public reads at Q25 with fastp, built clones with MiXCR and kept in-frame beta chains. Duplicate CDR3 protein sequences are folded into a single record with the most common DNA and genes. The sample table contains fewer than 300,000 distinct CDR3 sequences; only one count was recorded for about 88% of them. The ten largest clones take up approximately 0.11% of the sample. Sequenced material: CD8+ T cells from PBMCs. Receptor source: a human donor with multiple sclerosis.

The rearrangement uses TRBV2 and TRBJ1-1; 10 bases map to TRBD1. Per the germline V gene, CDR1 is SNHLY and CDR2 is FYNNEI. The CDR3 is made up of 17 amino acids. V gave up 2 bases and J gave up 0 bases; unmatched junction bases: 6. The CDR3 DNA is TGTGCCAGCAGTGAACCGGGACAGGGGTGGATGAACACTGAAGCTTTCTTT. This translates into CASSEPGQGWMNTEAFF.

V and J are TRBV7-9 and TRBJ2-1, with D tentatively TRBD1 (6 bases). Trimming took off 5 bases at V and 5 bases at J, with 19 bases between the two ends. Looked up from germline, CDR1 is SEHNR and CDR2 is FQNEAQ (reference sequence). The CDR3 loop spans 16 amino acids. CDR3 residues: CASSNKDRSPNNEQFF. In nucleotides, the CDR3 is TGTGCCAGCAGCAACAAAGACAGGAGCCCTAACAATGAGCAGTTCTTC.

The V call is TRBV11-1, the J call TRBJ2-3; possible D gene TRBD2, 6 bases. CDR3 length equals 14 residues. Germline V lookup: CDR1 SGHAT, CDR2 FQDESV (reference sequence). V lost 5 bases and J 6 bases, leaving 15 bases between the germline ends. The CDR3: CASSPGTVDDTQYF. CDR3 coding DNA: TGTGCCAGCAGCCCCGGGACTGTGGACGATACGCAGTATTTT.

This chain joins TRBV30 and TRBJ1-1; 7 bases map to TRBD1. The CDR3 runs 12 residues. V was pared by 5 bases and J by 2 bases, with 2 bases of the junction left unmatched. Germline V gene sequence: CDR1 GTSNPN, CDR2 SVGIG (reference sequence). The CDR3 loop reads CAWRQGNTEAFF. The CDR3 DNA reads TGTGCCTGGCGACAGGGTAACACTGAAGCTTTCTTT.

The chain employs TRBV27 and TRBJ2-4, with D perhaps being TRBD1 or TRBD2 (5 bases each). The CDR3 extends over 16 amino acids. V lost 5 bases to trimming and J lost 1 base, with 15 bases between them. The germline CDR1 and CDR2 sequences are MNHEY and SMNVEV (reference sequence). The CDR3 DNA is TGTGCCAGCAGTCACGGGACCCTGGGGGCCAAAAACATTCAGTACTTC. It yields the protein CASSHGTLGAKNIQYF.

This clonotype was seen a single time. The chain has TRBV7-9 and TRBJ2-7, with 9 bases that match TRBD1. The CDR3 has 12 amino acids. V trimming: 8 bases; J trimming: 4 bases; junction bases outside the gene matches: 3. CDR1 SEHNR and CDR2 FQNEAQ come from the germline V gene (reference sequence). CDR3 nucleotides: TGTGCCAGCGGGACAGGGCGATACGAGCAGTACTTC. Translated, it gives CASGTGRYEQYF.

The chain links TRBV18 to TRBJ2-7; D is perhaps TRBD2 (5 bases). The V gene lost 8 bases and the J gene lost 2 bases, with 16 bases spanning the gap. The CDR3 is 14 residues long. Germline CDR1 KGHSH, CDR2 LQKENI. As DNA, the CDR3 is TGTGCCAGCCCGACGGACTGTACCACCTACGAGCAGTACTTC. Translated, it gives CASPTDCTTYEQYF.

The CDR3 bases are TGTGCCAGCAGCCAAGATTGGCTAGCGGGAGGGCATCTCTACGAGCAGTACTTC. It specifies CASSQDWLAGGHLYEQYF. This chain uses TRBV3-1 with TRBJ2-7; 12 nucleotides agree with TRBD2. V trimming: 0 bases; J trimming: 3 bases; junction bases outside the gene matches: 9. CDR3 length: 18 amino acids. Germline V gene data show CDR1 as LGHDT and CDR2 as YNNKEL (reference sequence).

V gene TRBV25-1 combines with J gene TRBJ2-7; D is ambiguous. V shed 8 bases and J shed 5 bases, with 7 bases lying between them. CDR1 is MGHDK and CDR2 is SYGVNS in the germline V gene. The CDR3 is 10 residues long. This CDR3 is CASWSDEQYF. The DNA of the CDR3 is TGTGCCAGCTGGTCCGACGAGCAGTACTTC.

V and J are TRBV12-3 or TRBV12-4 and TRBJ2-1, with 11 positions matching TRBD2. The V segment lost 8 bases and the J segment 5 bases; nucleotides outside the gene matches: 11. There are 16 residues in the CDR3. The CDR3 nucleotides read TGTGCCAGCGAAACCGGGGTACTAGCGGGAGACAATGAGCAGTTCTTC. This codes for CASETGVLAGDNEQFF.

This clonotype was counted a single time. The chain links TRBV27 to TRBJ1-5; no definite D call. V shed 3 bases and J shed 3 bases, with 12 bases lying between them. Germline V gene lookup returns CDR1 MNHEY and CDR2 SMNVEV (reference sequence). The CDR3 contains 15 residues. The CDR3: CASSFYSGSNQPQHF. The DNA of the CDR3 is TGTGCCAGCAGTTTTTATTCCGGATCCAATCAGCCCCAGCATTTT.

The V and J genes are TRBV27 and TRBJ2-7; D is ambiguous. The CDR3 has 11 amino acids. CDR1 is MNHEY and CDR2 is SMNVEV in the germline V gene (reference sequence). With 8 bases removed from V and 6 bases from J, the gap between germline ends came to 11 bases. The CDR3 nucleotides read TGTGCCAGCCTGGGTCGAAGCGAGCAGTACTTC. Translating gives CASLGRSEQYF.

The table lists this clonotype with a count of one. J is TRBJ2-7 and V is TRBV11-2; TRBD1 agrees at 12 bases. The V segment lost 4 bases and the J segment 3 bases; nucleotides outside the gene matches: 7. Per the germline V gene, CDR1 is SGHAT and CDR2 is FQNNGV. The CDR3 contains 16 residues. DNA of the CDR3: TGTGCCAGCAGCTCCATCCGGGACAGGGGGCTCTACGAGCAGTACTTC. Amino acid sequence: CASSSIRDRGLYEQYF.

V and J are TRBV3-1 and TRBJ2-7; 8 bases match TRBD2. CDR1 LGHDT and CDR2 YNNKEL come from the germline V gene (reference sequence). The CDR3 loop spans 15 amino acids. The V gene end was trimmed by 1 base and the J gene end by 4 bases; junction bases not matched to a gene: 6. The CDR3 DNA reads as TGTGCCAGCAGCCAAGGAACTAGCGGACCTTACGAGCAGTACTTC. Translation: CASSQGTSGPYEQYF.